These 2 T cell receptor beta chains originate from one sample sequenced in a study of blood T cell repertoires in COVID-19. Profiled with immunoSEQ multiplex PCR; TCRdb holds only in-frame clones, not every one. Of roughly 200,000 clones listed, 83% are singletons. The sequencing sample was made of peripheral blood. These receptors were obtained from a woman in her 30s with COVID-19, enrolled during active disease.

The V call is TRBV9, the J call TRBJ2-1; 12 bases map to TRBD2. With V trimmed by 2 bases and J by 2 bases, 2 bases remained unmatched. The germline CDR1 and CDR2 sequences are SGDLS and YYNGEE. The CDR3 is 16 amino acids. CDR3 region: CASSVASGGAYNEQFF. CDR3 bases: TGTGCCAGCAGCGTGGCTAGCGGGGGGGCCTACAATGAGCAGTTCTTC.

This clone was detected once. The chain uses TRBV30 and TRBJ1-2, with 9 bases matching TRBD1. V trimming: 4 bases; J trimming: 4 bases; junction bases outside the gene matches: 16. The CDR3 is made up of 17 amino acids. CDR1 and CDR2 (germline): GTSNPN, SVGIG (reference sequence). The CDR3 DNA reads TGTGCCTGGATCAGAAAGGGACAGGGCTCGGTAATCTATGGCTACACCTTC. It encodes CAWIRKGQGSVIYGYTF.